These 27 T cell receptor beta chains came from one sample sequenced in a study of T cell clonotyping in hematopoietic cell transplantation. The protocol was immunoSEQ multiplex PCR, while the TCRdb copy is restricted to in-frame clones and leaves out a portion. Among some 40,000 clones listed, 95% were seen once. Sequenced sample: peripheral blood mononuclear cells. Receptor source: a man aged 25 to 40 in good health. Some clones in this sample may be carry-over from other donors' samples.

The chain uses TRBV12-5 and TRBJ2-7; D possibly corresponds to TRBD2 (5 bases). The V and J ends lost 7 bases and 0 bases respectively, with 10 bases between them. The CDR3 has 13 amino acids. Germline V gene lookup returns CDR1 LGHNT and CDR2 FRNRAP. CDR3 DNA sequence: TGTGCTAGTGCACCGGGGAGCTCCTACGAGCAGTACTTC. It specifies CASAPGSSYEQYF.

The chain has TRBV9 and TRBJ1-1; D might be TRBD1 (5 bases). CDR1 and CDR2 from the germline V gene are SGDLS and YYNGEE. This CDR3 has 16 amino acids. V gave up 0 bases and J gave up 6 bases, with 18 bases separating them. In nucleotides, the CDR3 is TGTGCCAGCAGCGTAGGAGTCGGGGGGTTGAAGGCTGAAGCTTTCTTT. Amino acid sequence: CASSVGVGGLKAEAFF. The variable domain in full, completed from reference TRBV9 and TRBJ1-1, reads DSGVTQTPKHLITATGQRVTLRCSPRSGDLSVYWYQQSLDQGLQFLIQYYNGEERAKGNILERFSAQQFPDLHSELNLSSLELGDSALYFCASSVGVGGLKAEAFFGQGTRLTVV.

The J gene is TRBJ2-7, the V gene TRBV29-1; 14 nucleotides align to TRBD2. The germline gives CDR1 SQVTM, CDR2 ANQGSEA. Trimming at V came to 6 bases and at J to 2 bases, leaving 6 bases not matched to a gene. There are 15 residues in the CDR3. CDR3: CSVRGLAGDPYEQYF. The DNA of the CDR3 is TGCAGCGTGCGGGGACTAGCGGGAGACCCCTACGAGCAGTACTTC.

The chain has TRBV2 and TRBJ1-2; D gene ambiguous. The CDR3 length is 11 residues. V dropped 4 bases and J dropped 4 bases, with 4 bases sitting between them. Germline-derived CDR1 and CDR2 are SNHLY and FYNNEI. The CDR3 loop reads CASSGSYGYTF. In DNA form, the CDR3 reads TGTGCCAGCAGTGGCAGCTATGGCTACACCTTC.

A remark on this clone: One end of the junction fails to match germline, which may point to a read error. The chain recombines TRBV7-7 with TRBJ2-1, with 11 bases matching TRBD2. The CDR3 runs 16 residues. The V gene's germline CDR1 is SSHAT and CDR2 FNYEAQ (reference sequence). The CDR3 DNA is TGTGCTAGCAGCCCGAGGGGACTAGCGGAGTCCAATGAGCAGTTCTTC. Translating gives CASSPRGLAESNEQFF.

The CDR3 DNA follows: TGTGCCAGCAGCTTCTTAGGGACGGCGAACACTGAAGCTTTCTTT. Translation gives CASSFLGTANTEAFF. The chain links TRBV9 to TRBJ1-1, with D possibly matching TRBD1 (5 bases). V lost 4 bases and J 1 base, leaving 14 bases between the germline ends. This CDR3 is built from 15 residues. Per germline, CDR1 SGDLS and CDR2 YYNGEE.

V is TRBV6-1 and J is TRBJ2-3; 7 nucleotides line up with TRBD2. This CDR3 is 14 amino acids long. The junction had 4 bases not matched to a gene; V was cut back by 7 bases and J by 0 bases. The V gene's germline CDR1 is MNHNS and CDR2 SASEGT. CDR3 DNA sequence: TGTGCCAGCAAGTCTAGCGGTAGCACAGATACGCAGTATTTT. This sequence encodes CASKSSGSTDTQYF.

The V and J genes are TRBV7-2 and TRBJ2-7, with no clear D. This CDR3 has 15 amino acids. V lost 5 bases and J lost 0, with 14 bases in between. Germline V gene lookup returns CDR1 SGHTA and CDR2 FQGNSA. The CDR3 region has the DNA TGTGCCAGCAGCCCGAGGTCCCACAGCTCCTACGAGCAGTACTTC. It specifies CASSPRSHSSYEQYF. Looking up the rest from reference TRBV7-2 and TRBJ2-7 gives the full variable domain: GAGVSQSPSNKVTEKGKDVELRCDPISGHTALYWYRQSLGQGLEFLIYFQGNSAPDKSGLPSDRFSAERTGGSVSTLTIQRTQQEDSAVYLCASSPRSHSSYEQYFGPGTRLTVT.

The chain carries TRBV27 and TRBJ2-2; D gene unclear. CDR1 MNHEY and CDR2 SMNVEV come from the germline V gene (reference sequence). This CDR3 region has 16 residues. Trimming took 6 bases from V and 4 from J, leaving 18 bases between them. CDR3 nucleotides: TGTGCCAGCAGATTCCGAGGCGGCAGCCCCACCGGGGAGCTGTTTTTT. This encodes CASRFRGGSPTGELFF.

The chain recombines TRBV7-9 with TRBJ2-5; the match to TRBD2 covers 7 bases. The CDR3 totals 15 residues. J was trimmed by 4 bases and V by 1 base; bases with no gene match: 6. Looked up from germline, CDR1 is SEHNR and CDR2 is FQNEAQ (reference sequence). As DNA, the CDR3 is TGTGCCAGCAGCTTAGGGACCGGACTAGGAGAGACCCAGTACTTC. Translated: CASSLGTGLGETQYF.

V usage is TRBV2 and J usage is TRBJ1-2, with 7 bases aligning to TRBD1. This CDR3 region has 14 residues. V dropped 3 bases and J dropped 2; count of bases not matched to a gene: 3. Germline V gene sequence: CDR1 SNHLY, CDR2 FYNNEI. In DNA form, the CDR3 reads TGTGCCAGCAGTGACACGGGACAGAACTATGGCTACACCTTC. Translated, it gives CASSDTGQNYGYTF.

The chain uses TRBV10-3 and TRBJ2-7, with D possibly TRBD2 on 6 matching bases. The CDR3 spans 14 residues. V lost 0 bases and J 1 base, leaving 7 bases between the germline ends. Germline CDR1 ENHRY, CDR2 SYGVKD. The CDR3 DNA reads TGTGCCATCAGTGAGTCTGGAGGGTCCTACGAGCAGTACTTC. Translation: CAISESGGSYEQYF.

This sequence joins TRBV11-2 and TRBJ2-2, with D unclear. The CDR3 consists of 14 residues. Germline V lookup: CDR1 SGHAT, CDR2 FQNNGV. V lost 2 bases to trimming and J lost 4 bases, with 8 bases between them. In DNA form, the CDR3 reads TGTGCCAGCAGCTTACTGATTGTCACCGGGGAGCTGTTTTTT. Its protein product is CASSLLIVTGELFF.

This chain links TRBV2 with TRBJ1-1, with D uncertain. V lost 6 bases and J lost 6, with 17 bases in between. The CDR3 length is 14 residues. Looked up from germline, CDR1 is SNHLY and CDR2 is FYNNEI. CDR3 nucleotides: TGTGCCAGCAGCGTAAGGTCCCGCGAAGCTGAAGCTTTCTTT. Protein product: CASSVRSREAEAFF.

This CDR3 reads CASSYGTSYTQYF. The CDR3 DNA reads as TGTGCCAGCAGTTACGGGACTTCTTATACGCAGTATTTT. This chain uses TRBV27 with TRBJ2-3, with D possibly matching TRBD2 (6 bases). Trimming took off 4 bases at V and 7 bases at J, with 12 bases between the two ends. Looked up from germline, CDR1 is MNHEY and CDR2 is SMNVEV (reference sequence). The CDR3 totals 13 residues.

The rearrangement uses TRBV25-1 and TRBJ2-7; D uncertain. CDR3 length: 14 amino acids. Germline CDR1 MGHDK, CDR2 SYGVNS. Trimming pared 2 bases from V and 3 bases from J, leaving 11 bases between. CDR3 sequence (DNA): TGTGCCAGCAGTGAACGCGCCGGGTTCTACGAGCAGTACTTC. Encoded protein: CASSERAGFYEQYF.

The sample holds one count of this clone. The chain recombines TRBV6-5 with TRBJ2-2, with D unresolved. Trimming pared 7 bases from V and 7 bases from J, leaving 10 bases between. The germline V gene has CDR1 MNHEY and CDR2 SVGAGI. The CDR3 spans 12 residues. The CDR3 DNA reads TGTGCCAGCAAAGCATTGGGCGGGGAGCTGTTTTTT. Protein: CASKALGGELFF.

The chain links TRBV29-1 to TRBJ1-1; D remains unclear. This CDR3 contains 11 residues. Trimming took off 5 bases at V and 1 base at J, with 5 bases between the two ends. The V gene's germline CDR1 is SQVTM and CDR2 ANQGSEA. The DNA of the CDR3 is TGCAGCGTTTCAGCGAACACTGAAGCTTTCTTT. Amino acid sequence: CSVSANTEAFF.

The gene calls are TRBV9 and TRBJ2-1; TRBD2 matches 7 bases. The CDR3 consists of 16 residues. Trimming removed 2 bases from V and 3 bases from J; junction bases left unmatched: 8. Germline assignment: CDR1 SGDLS and CDR2 YYNGEE. CDR3 sequence reads: CASSVTGTTNYNEQFF. The CDR3 region has the DNA TGTGCCAGCAGCGTTACCGGGACTACGAACTACAATGAGCAGTTCTTC. Full variable domain (remainder filled in from reference TRBV9 and TRBJ2-1): DSGVTQTPKHLITATGQRVTLRCSPRSGDLSVYWYQQSLDQGLQFLIQYYNGEERAKGNILERFSAQQFPDLHSELNLSSLELGDSALYFCASSVTGTTNYNEQFFGPGTRLTVL.

The rearrangement joins TRBV19 to TRBJ1-2, with 7 nucleotides matching TRBD1. V gave up 5 bases and J gave up 2 bases; unmatched junction bases: 8. The germline gives CDR1 LNHDA, CDR2 SQIVND (reference sequence). The CDR3 has 15 amino acids. The CDR3 nucleotides are TGTGCCAGTAGTCAAAACCGGGACAGCAACTATGGCTACACCTTC. As protein: CASSQNRDSNYGYTF.

The genes are TRBV7-9 and TRBJ2-4; 9 nucleotides align to TRBD1. The germline CDR1 and CDR2 sequences are SEHNR and FQNEAQ (reference sequence). Trimming at V came to 1 base and at J to 8 bases, leaving 6 bases not matched to a gene. This CDR3 is 15 amino acids long. The CDR3 nucleotides are TGTGCCAGCAGCTTAGGGGACAGGGATGTAGACATTCAGTACTTC. Translated: CASSLGDRDVDIQYF.

This clone was recorded a few times. CDR3 region: CAPDRGPYEQYF. The CDR3 DNA is TGTGCCCCGGACAGGGGCCCTTACGAGCAGTACTTC. This chain uses TRBV7-7 with TRBJ2-7, with 9 positions matching TRBD1. Per germline, CDR1 SSHAT and CDR2 FNYEAQ (reference sequence). The CDR3 has 12 residues. Trimming removed 11 bases from V and 4 bases from J; junction bases left unmatched: 6.

The genes are TRBV2 and TRBJ2-7; maybe TRBD2 (6 bases). V gave up 4 bases and J gave up 3 bases, with 19 bases separating them. Germline assignment: CDR1 SNHLY and CDR2 FYNNEI. The CDR3 is 16 amino acids. DNA of the CDR3: TGTGCCAGCAGTGTGGACATGAATGGAGGGAACTACGAGCAGTACTTC. As protein: CASSVDMNGGNYEQYF.

The V call is TRBV7-2, the J call TRBJ2-3, with TRBD2 identical over 7 bases. The junction had 6 bases not matched to a gene; V was cut back by 4 bases and J by 2 bases. This CDR3 region has 15 residues. Germline loops: CDR1 SGHTA, CDR2 FQGNSA. The DNA of the CDR3 is TGTGCCAGCAGCTACCCTAGCGGACTCACAGATACGCAGTATTTT. Amino acids: CASSYPSGLTDTQYF. Combining the CDR3 with reference TRBV7-2 and TRBJ2-3 gives the whole variable domain GAGVSQSPSNKVTEKGKDVELRCDPISGHTALYWYRQSLGQGLEFLIYFQGNSAPDKSGLPSDRFSAERTGGSVSTLTIQRTQQEDSAVYLCASSYPSGLTDTQYFGPGTRLTVL.

The chain's CDR3 is CASSVPSGVGGYEQYF. In nucleotides, the CDR3 is TGTGCCAGCAGTGTGCCTAGCGGGGTCGGTGGGTACGAGCAGTACTTC. V and J are TRBV6-1 and TRBJ2-7, with TRBD2 matching 9 bases. Germline V gives CDR1 MNHNS, CDR2 SASEGT. V lost 4 bases to trimming and J lost 4 bases; unmatched junction nucleotides: 11. The CDR3 is 16 amino acids.

The CDR3 is CASSRGQGSGNTIYF. In nucleotides, the CDR3 is TGTGCCAGCAGTAGGGGACAGGGCTCTGGAAACACCATATATTTT. The V gene is TRBV5-6, the J gene TRBJ1-3, with 9 nucleotides matching TRBD1. The germline CDR1 and CDR2 sequences are SGHDT and YYEEEE. V shed 5 bases, J shed 0 bases, and the junction held 3 bases outside the gene matches. The CDR3 contains 15 residues.

The gene calls are TRBV2 and TRBJ1-2; D call uncertain. This CDR3 is 13 amino acids long. Germline V gives CDR1 SNHLY, CDR2 FYNNEI. Deletions cut 8 bases from V and 3 bases from J, with 13 bases between. The CDR3 loop is CASDWAAYYGYTF. DNA of the CDR3: TGTGCCAGCGATTGGGCAGCCTACTATGGCTACACCTTC.